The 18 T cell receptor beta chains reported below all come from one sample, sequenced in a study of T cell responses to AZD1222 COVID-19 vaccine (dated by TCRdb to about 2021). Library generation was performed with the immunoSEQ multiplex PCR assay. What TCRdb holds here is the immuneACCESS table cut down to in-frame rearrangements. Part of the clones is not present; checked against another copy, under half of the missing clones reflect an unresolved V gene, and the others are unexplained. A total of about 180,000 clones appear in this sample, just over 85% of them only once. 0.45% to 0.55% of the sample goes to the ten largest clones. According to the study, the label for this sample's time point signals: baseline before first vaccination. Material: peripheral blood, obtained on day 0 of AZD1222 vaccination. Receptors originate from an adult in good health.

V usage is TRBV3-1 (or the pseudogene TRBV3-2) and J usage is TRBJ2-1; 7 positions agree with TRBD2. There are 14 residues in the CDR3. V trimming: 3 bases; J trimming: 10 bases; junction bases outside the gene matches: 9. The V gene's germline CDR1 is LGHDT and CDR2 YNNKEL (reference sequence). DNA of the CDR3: TGTGCCAGCAGCCACGGCGGGGGACCAAGAGAGCAGTTCTTC. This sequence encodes CASSHGGGPREQFF.

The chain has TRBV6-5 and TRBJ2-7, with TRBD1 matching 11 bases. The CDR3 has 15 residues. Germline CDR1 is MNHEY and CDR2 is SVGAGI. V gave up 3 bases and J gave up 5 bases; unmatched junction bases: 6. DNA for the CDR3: TGTGCCAGCAGTTATATAGGACAGGGGGCAGACGAGCAGTACTTC. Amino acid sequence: CASSYIGQGADEQYF.

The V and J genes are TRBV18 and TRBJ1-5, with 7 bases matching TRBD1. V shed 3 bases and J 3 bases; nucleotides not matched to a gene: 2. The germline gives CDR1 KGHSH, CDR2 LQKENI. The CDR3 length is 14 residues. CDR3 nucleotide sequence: TGTGCCAGCTCACCGGGGACAGCCAATCAGCCCCAGCATTTT. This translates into CASSPGTANQPQHF. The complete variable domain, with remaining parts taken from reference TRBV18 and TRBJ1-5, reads NAGVMQNPRHLVRRRGQEARLRCSPMKGHSHVYWYRQLPEEGLKFMVYLQKENIIDESGMPKERFSAEFPKEGPSILRIQQVVRGDSAAYFCASSPGTANQPQHFGDGTRLSIL.

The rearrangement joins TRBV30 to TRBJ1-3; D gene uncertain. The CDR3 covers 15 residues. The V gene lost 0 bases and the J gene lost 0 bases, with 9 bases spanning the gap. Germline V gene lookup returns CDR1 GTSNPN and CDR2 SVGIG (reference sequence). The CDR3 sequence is CAWSVDGSSGNTIYF. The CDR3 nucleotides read TGTGCCTGGAGTGTTGACGGGAGCTCTGGAAACACCATATATTTT.

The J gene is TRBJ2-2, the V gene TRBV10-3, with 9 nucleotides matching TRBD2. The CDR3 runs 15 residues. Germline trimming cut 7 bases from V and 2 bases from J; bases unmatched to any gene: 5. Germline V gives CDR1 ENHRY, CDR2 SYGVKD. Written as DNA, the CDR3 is TGTGCCATCACCAAAGGGACTAGCAACACCGGGGAGCTGTTTTTT. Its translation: CAITKGTSNTGELFF.

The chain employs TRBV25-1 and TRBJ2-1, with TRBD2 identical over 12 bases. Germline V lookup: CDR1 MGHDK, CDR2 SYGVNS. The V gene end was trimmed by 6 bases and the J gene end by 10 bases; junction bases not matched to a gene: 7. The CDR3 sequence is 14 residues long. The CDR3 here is CASRPSGRAPEQFF. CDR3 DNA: TGTGCCAGCAGGCCTAGCGGGAGGGCACCCGAGCAGTTCTTC.

Here the CDR3 DNA reads TGTGCCAGTGCGACAGGGGCCACCGGGGAGCTGTTTTTT. This encodes CASATGATGELFF. The V gene is TRBV19, the J gene TRBJ2-2; 8 bases are shared with TRBD1. Germline-derived CDR1 and CDR2 are LNHDA and SQIVND (reference sequence). V dropped 8 bases and J dropped 4; count of bases not matched to a gene: 3. The CDR3 extends over 13 amino acids.

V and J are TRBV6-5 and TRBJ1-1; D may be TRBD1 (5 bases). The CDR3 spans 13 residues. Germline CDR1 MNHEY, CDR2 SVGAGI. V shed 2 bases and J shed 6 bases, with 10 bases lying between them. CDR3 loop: CASSYGAGAEAFF. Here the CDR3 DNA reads TGTGCCAGCAGTTACGGGGCTGGGGCTGAAGCTTTCTTT.

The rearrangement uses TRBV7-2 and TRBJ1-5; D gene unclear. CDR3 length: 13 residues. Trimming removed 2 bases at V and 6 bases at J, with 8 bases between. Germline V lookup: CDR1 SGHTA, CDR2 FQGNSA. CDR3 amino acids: CASSLRPLQPQHF. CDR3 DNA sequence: TGTGCCAGCAGCTTACGTCCCCTTCAGCCCCAGCATTTT. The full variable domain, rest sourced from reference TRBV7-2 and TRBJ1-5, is GAGVSQSPSNKVTEKGKDVELRCDPISGHTALYWYRQSLGQGLEFLIYFQGNSAPDKSGLPSDRFSAERTGGSVSTLTIQRTQQEDSAVYLCASSLRPLQPQHFGDGTRLSIL.

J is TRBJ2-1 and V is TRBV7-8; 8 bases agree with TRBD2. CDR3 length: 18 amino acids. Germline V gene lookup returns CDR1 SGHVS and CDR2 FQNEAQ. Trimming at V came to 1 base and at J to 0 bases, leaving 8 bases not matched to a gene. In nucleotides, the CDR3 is TGTGCCAGCAGCTTAGGGTCAGCGGGGGCAAGCTCCTACAATGAGCAGTTCTTC. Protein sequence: CASSLGSAGASSYNEQFF.

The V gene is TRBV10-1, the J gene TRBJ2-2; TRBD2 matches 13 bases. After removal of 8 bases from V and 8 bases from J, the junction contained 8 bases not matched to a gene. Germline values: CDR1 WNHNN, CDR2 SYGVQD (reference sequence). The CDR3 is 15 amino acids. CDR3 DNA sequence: TGCGCCAGCTCAGGACTAGCGGGGGATAAAGGGGAGCTGTTTTTT. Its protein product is CASSGLAGDKGELFF.

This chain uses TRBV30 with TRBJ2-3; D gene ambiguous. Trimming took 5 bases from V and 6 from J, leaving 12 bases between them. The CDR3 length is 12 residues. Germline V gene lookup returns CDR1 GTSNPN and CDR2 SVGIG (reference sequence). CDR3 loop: CAWSTVGDTQYF. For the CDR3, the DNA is TGTGCCTGGTCTACGGTGGGGGATACGCAGTATTTT.

The CDR3 sequence is CASSLIPLSVSEAFF. CDR3 bases: TGTGCCAGCAGCTTAATCCCCCTCAGTGTTTCTGAAGCTTTCTTT. The chain has TRBV7-3 and TRBJ1-1; D not certain. Germline CDR1 SGHTA, CDR2 FQGTGA. The CDR3 is 15 residues long. The V and J ends lost 1 base and 6 bases respectively, with 15 bases between them.

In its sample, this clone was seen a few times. The CDR3 region is CASSLAARDYGYTF. The CDR3 coding sequence is TGTGCCAGCAGCTTAGCGGCGCGGGACTATGGCTACACCTTC. V and J are TRBV7-2 and TRBJ1-2; D call uncertain. Between the trimmed V and J ends, which lost 0 bases and 3 bases, there was a span of 8 bases. The germline gives CDR1 SGHTA, CDR2 FQGNSA. This CDR3 is built from 14 residues.

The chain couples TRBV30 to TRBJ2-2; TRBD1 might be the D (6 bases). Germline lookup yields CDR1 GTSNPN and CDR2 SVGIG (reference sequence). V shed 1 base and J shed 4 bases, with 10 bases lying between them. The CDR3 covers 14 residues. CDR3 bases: TGTGCCTGGAGTGCCCAGGGGTTCACCGGGGAGCTGTTTTTT. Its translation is CAWSAQGFTGELFF.

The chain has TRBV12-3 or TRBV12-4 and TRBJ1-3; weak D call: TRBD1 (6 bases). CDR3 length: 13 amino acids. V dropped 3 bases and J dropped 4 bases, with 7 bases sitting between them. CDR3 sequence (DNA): TGTGCCAGCAGTTTGACAGGAGGAAACACCATATATTTT. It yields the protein CASSLTGGNTIYF.

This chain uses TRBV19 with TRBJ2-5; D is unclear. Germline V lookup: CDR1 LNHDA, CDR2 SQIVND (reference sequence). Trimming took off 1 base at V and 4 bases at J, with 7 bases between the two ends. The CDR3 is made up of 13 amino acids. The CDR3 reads CASSIGVRETQYF. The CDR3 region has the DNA TGTGCCAGTAGTATAGGTGTTAGAGAGACCCAGTACTTC.

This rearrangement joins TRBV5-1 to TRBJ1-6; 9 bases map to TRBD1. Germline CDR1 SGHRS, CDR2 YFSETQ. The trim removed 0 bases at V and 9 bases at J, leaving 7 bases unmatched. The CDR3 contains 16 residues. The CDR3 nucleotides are TGCGCCAGCAGCTTGGCCGAGGGACAGGGTGGTTCACCCCTCCACTTT. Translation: CASSLAEGQGGSPLHF.